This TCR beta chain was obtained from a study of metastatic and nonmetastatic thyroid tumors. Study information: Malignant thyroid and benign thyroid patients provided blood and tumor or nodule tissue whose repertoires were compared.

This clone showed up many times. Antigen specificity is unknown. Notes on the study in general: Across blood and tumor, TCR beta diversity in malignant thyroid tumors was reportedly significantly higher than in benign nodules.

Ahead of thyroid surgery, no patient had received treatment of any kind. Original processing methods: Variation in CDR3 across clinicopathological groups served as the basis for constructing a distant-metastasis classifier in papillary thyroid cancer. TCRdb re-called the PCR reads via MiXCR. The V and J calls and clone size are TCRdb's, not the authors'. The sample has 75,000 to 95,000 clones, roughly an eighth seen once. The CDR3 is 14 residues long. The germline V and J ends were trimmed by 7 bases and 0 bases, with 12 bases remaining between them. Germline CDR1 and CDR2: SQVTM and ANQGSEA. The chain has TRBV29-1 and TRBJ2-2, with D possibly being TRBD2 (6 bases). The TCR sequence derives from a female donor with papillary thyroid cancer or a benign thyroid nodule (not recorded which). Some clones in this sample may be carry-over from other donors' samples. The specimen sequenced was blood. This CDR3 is CSARSGSNTGELFF. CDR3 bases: TGCAGCGCCCGCAGCGGGTCGAACACCGGGGAGCTGTTTTTT.